The rows below give T cell receptor beta chains drawn from one sample of a study of blood T cell repertoires in COVID-19. Assay: immunoSEQ multiplex PCR; the TCRdb copy retains only in-frame clones and omits some. The sample carries tens of thousands of clones, about 87% recorded once. Sequencing was done on a sample of peripheral blood. The receptors were gathered from a human donor with active COVID-19. The donor label of this sample is uncertain. The CDR3 runs from the conserved cysteine through the conserved F or W. A D gene is named only where the DNA matches it firmly. Size is stated for part of the rows, as once, few or many counts, or as a class when the clone is expanded.

V	size	J	D	DNA	CDR3
TRBV5-1	-	TRBJ2-1	-	TGCGCCAGCAGCTTGGCGGGGGGCCAGGATGAGCAGTTCTTC	CASSLAGGQDEQFF
TRBV30	few	TRBJ2-3	-	TGTGCCGGCTCCCAGCGCAGCGGAGATACGCAGTATTTT	CAGSQRSGDTQYF
TRBV10-3	-	TRBJ1-1	TRBD1	TGTGCCATCAAAGGGACAGTGAACACTGAAGCTTTCTTT	CAIKGTVNTEAFF
TRBV6-5	-	TRBJ2-5	-	TGTGCCAGCAGTCGACAGGGGAGGGTCCAAGAGACCCAGTACTTC	CASSRQGRVQETQYF
TRBV28	-	TRBJ1-4	TRBD1	TGTGCCAGCAGTCCGGGACAGATTGGGTTTAATGAAAAACTGTTTTTT	CASSPGQIGFNEKLFF
TRBV28	-	TRBJ2-1	TRBD2	TGTGCCAGCAGTTTTGTGGGACTAGCGGTTCACAATGAGCAGTTCTTC	CASSFVGLAVHNEQFF
TRBV10-3	-	TRBJ1-3	-	TGTGCCGCGGGGGGATCTGGAAACACCATATATTTT	CAAGGSGNTIYF
TRBV10-3	-	TRBJ2-7	-	TGTGCCATTTCCCGGGCGGGGCTTTCCTACGAGCAGTACTTC	CAISRAGLSYEQYF
TRBV28	few	TRBJ1-2	-	TGTGCCAGCAGTACCCAGGGAATCTATGGCTACACCTTC	CASSTQGIYGYTF
TRBV2	-	TRBJ1-1	TRBD1	TGTGCCAGCAGTCTGACAGGGGAAGGAACTGAAGCTTTCTTT	CASSLTGEGTEAFF
TRBV5-8	-	TRBJ2-3	-	TGTGCCAGCAGCCATCGGGCAGATACGCAGTATTTT	CASSHRADTQYF
TRBV3-1/TRBV3-2	-	TRBJ2-7	-	TGTGCCAGCAGCCAAGATAGTACAGCCCGGATTTCCGAGCAGTACTTC	CASSQDSTARISEQYF
TRBV7-9	-	TRBJ1-6	-	TGTGCCAGCAGCTTTCAGGGAAAAAATTCACCCCTCCACTTT	CASSFQGKNSPLHF
TRBV20-1	-	TRBJ1-2	TRBD1	TGCAGTGCTAGTGTTCTGACAGGGGACGGCTACACCTTC	CSASVLTGDGYTF
TRBV5-5	-	TRBJ1-2	-	TGTGCCAGCAGCTTCAATCCCATGGCCAGGGGAGATGGCTACACCTTC	CASSFNPMARGDGYTF
TRBV5-4	-	TRBJ1-1	-	TGTGCCAGCAGCTTGGGGGGGGAGGACACTGAAGCTTTCTTT	CASSLGGEDTEAFF
TRBV5-1	-	TRBJ1-4	TRBD1	TGCGCCAGCAGACCCGGGACAGGGTTTTGGGGACTGTTTTTT	CASRPGTGFWGLFF
TRBV4-2	-	TRBJ2-1	-	TGTGCCAGCAGCCAAGACGCAGGCCGTAGCTCCTACAATGAGCAGTTCTTC	CASSQDAGRSSYNEQFF
TRBV9	-	TRBJ2-1	-	TGTGCCAGCAGCGTGCTCGCGACTGGAGAGCAGTTCTTC	CASSVLATGEQFF
TRBV27	-	TRBJ2-5	TRBD1	TGTGCCAGCGCCACCGGGACAGGGGGCAGAAAGACCCAGTACTTC	CASATGTGGRKTQYF
TRBV6-2/TRBV6-3	-	TRBJ2-4	-	TGTGCCAGCAGTTACTTTAGGGGGGCCAAAAACATTCAGTACTTC	CASSYFRGAKNIQYF
TRBV19	-	TRBJ2-7	-	TGTGCCAGTAGTGGCAGGGAAAACTCCTACGAGCAGTACTTC	CASSGRENSYEQYF
TRBV24-1	-	TRBJ2-1	TRBD1	TGTGCCACCAGTGATCCCCAACCCAGACAGGGGCTTCCTTACTCCTACAATGAGCAGTTCTTC	CATSDPQPRQGLPYSYNEQFF
TRBV7-2	-	TRBJ2-7	TRBD1	TGTGCCAGCAGGGGGACAGGGTCCCACGAGCAGTACTTC	CASRGTGSHEQYF
TRBV5-6	-	TRBJ2-7	-	TGTGCCAGCAGCGTGGGGAGCTACGAGCAGTACTTC	CASSVGSYEQYF
TRBV6-6	-	TRBJ2-7	-	TGTGCCAGCAGCACCCCGGGGTACGAGCAGTACTTC	CASSTPGYEQYF
TRBV4-2	-	TRBJ2-3	TRBD2	TGTGCCAGCAGCCAAGAGCTAGCGGGGGGTAATACGCAGTATTTT	CASSQELAGGNTQYF
TRBV28	-	TRBJ2-7	TRBD1	TGTGCCAGCAGTTACTGGACAGGGAGTTACGAGCAGTACTTC	CASSYWTGSYEQYF
TRBV27	-	TRBJ2-3	TRBD1	TGTGCCAGCAGTCAACGCCAGGGACAGGGGGCACTGGGTTGGACAGATACGCAGTATTTT	CASSQRQGQGALGWTDTQYF
TRBV5-1	-	TRBJ1-1	TRBD1	TGCGCCAGCAGCCCCTTGACAGGGGAAAACACTGAAGCTTTCTTT	CASSPLTGENTEAFF
TRBV3-1/TRBV3-2	-	TRBJ2-2	TRBD1	TGTGCCAGCAGCGACACGGACAGGGCTGGGGAGCTGTTTTTT	CASSDTDRAGELFF
TRBV18	-	TRBJ2-3	TRBD1	TGTGCCAGCTCAACTGTGGGGACAGGCGGGCCAGATACGCAGTATTTT	CASSTVGTGGPDTQYF
TRBV5-1	-	TRBJ1-1	TRBD1	TGCGCCAGCAGCTTAGCAGGGGGCGGTGAAGCTTTCTTT	CASSLAGGGEAFF
TRBV9	-	TRBJ2-7	TRBD1	TGTGCCAGCAGCTCCCAGACAGGGGGCGGGTACGAGCAGTACTTC	CASSSQTGGGYEQYF
TRBV7-8	-	TRBJ2-7	TRBD1	TGTGCCAGCAGCCCTTACGGACAGGCCTACGAGCAGTACTTC	CASSPYGQAYEQYF
TRBV7-9	-	TRBJ1-1	-	TGTGCCAGCAGCTTCGGGGGTCGAACTGAAGCTTTCTTT	CASSFGGRTEAFF
TRBV5-1	few	TRBJ2-7	-	TGCGCCAGCAGCTTGGCCCATCAAACAGACGAGCAGTACTTC	CASSLAHQTDEQYF
TRBV16	-	TRBJ1-2	-	TGTGCCAGCAGCCAATCCTATGACTATGGCTACACCTTC	CASSQSYDYGYTF
TRBV3-1/TRBV3-2	-	TRBJ1-2	TRBD1	TGTGCCAGCACCCCGGGACAGGGTGTGGGTAGCTACACCTTC	CASTPGQGVGSYTF
TRBV10-3	-	TRBJ1-2	TRBD1	TGTGCCATCACCCGACAGGGGCACTATGGCTACACCTTC	CAITRQGHYGYTF
TRBV24-1	-	TRBJ2-7	-	TGTGCCACCAGTGATTTCCGGACTAACTACGAGCAGTACTTC	CATSDFRTNYEQYF
TRBV6-5	-	TRBJ2-7	-	TGTGCCAGCACCCGAGGCTTCGACCCCTCCTACGAGCAGTACTTC	CASTRGFDPSYEQYF
TRBV2	-	TRBJ1-3	TRBD1	TGTGCCAGCAGCCCTCAGGGGGCGGGAAACACCATATATTTT	CASSPQGAGNTIYF
TRBV3-1/TRBV3-2	once	TRBJ2-7	TRBD1	TGTGCCAGCAGCCAAGTTGCCGGGACAGGGAAAAGCGAGCAGTACTTC	CASSQVAGTGKSEQYF
TRBV18	-	TRBJ1-2	-	TGTGCCAGCTCACCGGCGGACTCCTTTAACTATGGCTACACCTTC	CASSPADSFNYGYTF
TRBV5-1	-	TRBJ1-6	-	TGCGCCAGCAGCTTGGGGCAGTCAGGGTACAACTCACCCCTCCACTTT	CASSLGQSGYNSPLHF